The sequence of this T cell receptor beta chain was determined in a study of cytotoxic CD8 clonotypes in ibrutinib-treated CLL. Whole-study context: Median treatment time before response sampling was around twelve months, range 6 to 36. The study's findings and limits: Private clonotypes, not public ones, expanded at ibrutinib response. Baseline-level clonality went beyond age-matched healthy donors and moved in step with circulating CD8+ T-cell counts.

Concerning this clone itself: Its antigen remains unidentified.

V was clipped by 4 bases and J by 4 bases; unmatched bases: 8. This CDR3 spans 15 amino acids. Germline CDR1 reads MDHEN; CDR2 reads SYDVKM. Assay used: immunoSEQ multiplex PCR; TCRdb lists only in-frame clones, some missing. The repertoire holds approximately 140,000 clones, with roughly 80% as singletons. The sample here was PBMCs, taken after 12 months of ibrutinib treatment. The chain couples TRBV28 to TRBJ2-5, with 8 bases that match TRBD1. The sequence was obtained from a human donor with chronic lymphocytic leukemia. CDR3 region: CASSSSGTGGETQYF. CDR3 nucleotide sequence: TGTGCCAGCAGTTCTTCCGGGACAGGAGGAGAGACCCAGTACTTC.